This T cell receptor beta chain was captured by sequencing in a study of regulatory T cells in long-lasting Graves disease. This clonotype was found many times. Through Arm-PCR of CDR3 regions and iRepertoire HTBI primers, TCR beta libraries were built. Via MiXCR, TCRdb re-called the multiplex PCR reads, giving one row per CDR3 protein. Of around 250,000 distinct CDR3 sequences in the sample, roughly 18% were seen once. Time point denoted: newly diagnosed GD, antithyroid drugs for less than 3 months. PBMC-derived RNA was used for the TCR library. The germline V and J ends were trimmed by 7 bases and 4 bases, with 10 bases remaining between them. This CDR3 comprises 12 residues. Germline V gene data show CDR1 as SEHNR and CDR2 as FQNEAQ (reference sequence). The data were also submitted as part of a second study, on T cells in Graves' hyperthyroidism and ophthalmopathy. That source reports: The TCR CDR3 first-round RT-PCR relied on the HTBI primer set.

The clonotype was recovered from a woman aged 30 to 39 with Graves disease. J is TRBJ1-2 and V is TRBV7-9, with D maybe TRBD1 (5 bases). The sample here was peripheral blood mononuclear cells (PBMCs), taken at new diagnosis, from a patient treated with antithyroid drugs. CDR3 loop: CASTEGSYGYTF. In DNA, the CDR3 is TGTGCCAGCACGGAGGGGAGCTATGGCTACACCTTC.